These T cell receptor beta chains were read from a single sample in a study of blood T cell repertoires in COVID-19. Profiled with immunoSEQ multiplex PCR; TCRdb holds only in-frame clones, not every one. The sample has about 170,000 clones, under 90% seen once. Sequencing was performed on peripheral blood. These receptors were obtained from a woman aged 65 to 85 with COVID-19, enrolled during active disease. The CDR3 runs from the conserved cysteine through the conserved F or W. A D gene is named only where the DNA matches it firmly.

TRBJ1-5	NA	TRBV6-1	16	CASSEYETAHNQPQHF
TRBJ2-1	TRBD2	TRBV2	16	CASSDRASGSHNEQFF
TRBJ2-7	NA	TRBV3-1/TRBV3-2	16	CASSPSAGPGGYEQYF
TRBJ1-3	NA	TRBV5-8	15	CASSVDYHSGNTIYF
TRBJ1-1	TRBD1	TRBV15	15	CATSILRTGVPEAFF
TRBJ2-5	NA	TRBV12-2	17	CASRPRMAVGVGETQYF
TRBJ1-1	NA	TRBV19	13	CASMSLQNTEAFF
TRBJ2-7	NA	TRBV5-4	13	CASSFAGVYEQYF
TRBJ1-5	NA	TRBV10-2	14	CASSESNSAQPQHF
TRBJ2-2	TRBD1	TRBV9	16	CASSEEGQANTGELFF
TRBJ1-1	NA	TRBV5-3	13	CARTPPGGTEAFF
TRBJ2-4	TRBD2	TRBV9	16	CASSESGRAGKNIQYF
TRBJ1-3	NA	TRBV2	12	CASYGGSDTIYF
TRBJ2-5	NA	TRBV28	14	CASSFLRDQETQYF
TRBJ2-6	TRBD1	TRBV27	17	CASSLSRGLRGANVLTF
TRBJ1-1	NA	TRBV19	13	CASKYPGITEAFF
TRBJ1-6	TRBD1	TRBV27	17	CASSNYRGLSYNSPLHF
TRBJ1-5	TRBD1	TRBV18	16	CASSDAPGGPNQPQHF
TRBJ1-5	NA	TRBV5-1	13	CASSLDGEQPQHF
TRBJ2-2	TRBD1	TRBV5-6	17	CASSNITDRGNAGELFF
TRBJ2-2	NA	TRBV28	15	CASSFEPGLPRELFF
TRBJ1-4	NA	TRBV28	12	CASTDSNEKLFF
TRBJ2-2	TRBD1	TRBV7-8	15	CASSYRQGASGELFF
TRBJ2-3	TRBD2	TRBV5-4	16	CASSRVGGKRTDTQYF
TRBJ2-5	TRBD1	TRBV7-7	16	CASSQSRPGGQETQYF
TRBJ1-3	TRBD1	TRBV28	16	CASSPNQGAGGNTIYF
TRBJ2-7	NA	TRBV5-1	14	CASSHYEAPYEQYF
TRBJ2-7	NA	TRBV7-6	15	CASSLVRETLHEQYF
TRBJ1-5	NA	TRBV19	13	CATNAYSNQPQHF
TRBJ1-4	TRBD1	TRBV11-2	15	CASSFVGQGGEKLFF
TRBJ2-1	NA	TRBV10-2	14	CASTSGGAYNEQFF
TRBJ2-1	NA	TRBV29-1	14	CSVEARGSQNEQFF
TRBJ1-1	NA	TRBV11-1	14	CASSLSGVGTEAFF
TRBJ2-3	NA	TRBV5-1	14	CASSLTPGSDTQYF
TRBJ1-1	NA	TRBV30	13	CAWSVRRDTEAFF
TRBJ1-1	TRBD1	TRBV4-2	16	CASSQDTGQANTEAFF
TRBJ2-7	NA	TRBV5-4	14	CASSLGGGKAEQYF